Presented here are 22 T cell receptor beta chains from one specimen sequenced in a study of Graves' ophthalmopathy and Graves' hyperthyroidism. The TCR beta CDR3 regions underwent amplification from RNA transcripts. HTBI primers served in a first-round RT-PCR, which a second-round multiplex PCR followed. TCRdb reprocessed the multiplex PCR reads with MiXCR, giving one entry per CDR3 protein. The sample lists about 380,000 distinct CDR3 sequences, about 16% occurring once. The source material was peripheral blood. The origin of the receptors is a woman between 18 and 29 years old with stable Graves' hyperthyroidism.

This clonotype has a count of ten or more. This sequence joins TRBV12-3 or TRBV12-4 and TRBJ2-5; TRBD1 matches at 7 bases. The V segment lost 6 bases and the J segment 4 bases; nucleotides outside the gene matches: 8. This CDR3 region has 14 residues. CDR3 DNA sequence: TGTGCCAGCAGGAGGGACAGTCAGCGAGAGACCCAGTACTTC. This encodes CASRRDSQRETQYF.

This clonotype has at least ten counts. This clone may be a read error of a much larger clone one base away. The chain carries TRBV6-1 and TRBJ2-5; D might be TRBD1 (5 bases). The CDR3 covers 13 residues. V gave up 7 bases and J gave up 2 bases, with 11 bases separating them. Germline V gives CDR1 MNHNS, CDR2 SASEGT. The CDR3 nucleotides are TGTGCCAGCATCCCAGGGATACAAGAGACCCAGTACTTC. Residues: CASIPGIQETQYF.

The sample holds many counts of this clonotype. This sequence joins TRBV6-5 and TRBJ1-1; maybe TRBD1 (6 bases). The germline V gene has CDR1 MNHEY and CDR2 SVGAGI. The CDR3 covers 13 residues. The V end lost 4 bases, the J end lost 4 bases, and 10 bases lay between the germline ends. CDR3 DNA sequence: TGTGCCAGCAGTTCGGACAGCCTCACTGAAGCTTTCTTT. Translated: CASSSDSLTEAFF.

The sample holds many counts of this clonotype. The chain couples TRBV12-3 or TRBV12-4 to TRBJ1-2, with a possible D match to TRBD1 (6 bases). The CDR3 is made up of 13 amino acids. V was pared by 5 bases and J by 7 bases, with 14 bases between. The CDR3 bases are TGTGCCAGCAGTGGACAAGGGGGTGCTGGCTACACCTTC. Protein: CASSGQGGAGYTF.

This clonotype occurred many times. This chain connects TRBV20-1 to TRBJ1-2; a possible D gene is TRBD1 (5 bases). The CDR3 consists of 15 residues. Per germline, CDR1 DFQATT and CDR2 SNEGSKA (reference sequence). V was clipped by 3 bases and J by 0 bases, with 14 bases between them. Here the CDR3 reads CSARDYRTTNYGYTF. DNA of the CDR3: TGCAGTGCTAGGGATTACAGGACTACTAACTATGGCTACACCTTC.

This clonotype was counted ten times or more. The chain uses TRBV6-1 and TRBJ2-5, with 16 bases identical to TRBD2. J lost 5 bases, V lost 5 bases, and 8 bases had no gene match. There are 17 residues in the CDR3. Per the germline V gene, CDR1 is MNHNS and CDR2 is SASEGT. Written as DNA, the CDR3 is TGTGCCAGCAGTCCGGGACTAGCGGGGGGGCCAGGGGAGACCCAGTACTTC. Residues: CASSPGLAGGPGETQYF.

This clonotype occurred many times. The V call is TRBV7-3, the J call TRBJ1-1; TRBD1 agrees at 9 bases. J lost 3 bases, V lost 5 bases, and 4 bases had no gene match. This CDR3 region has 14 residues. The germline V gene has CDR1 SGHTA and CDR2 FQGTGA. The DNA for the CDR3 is TGTGCCAGCAGCGAGGGGACAGGGTACACTGAAGCTTTCTTT. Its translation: CASSEGTGYTEAFF.

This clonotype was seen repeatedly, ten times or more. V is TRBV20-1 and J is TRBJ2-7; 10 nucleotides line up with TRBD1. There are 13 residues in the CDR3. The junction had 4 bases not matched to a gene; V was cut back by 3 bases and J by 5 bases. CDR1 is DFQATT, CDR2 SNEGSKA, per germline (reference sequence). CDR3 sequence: CSASRDRGNEQYF. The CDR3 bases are TGCAGTGCTAGCCGGGACAGGGGCAACGAGCAGTACTTC.

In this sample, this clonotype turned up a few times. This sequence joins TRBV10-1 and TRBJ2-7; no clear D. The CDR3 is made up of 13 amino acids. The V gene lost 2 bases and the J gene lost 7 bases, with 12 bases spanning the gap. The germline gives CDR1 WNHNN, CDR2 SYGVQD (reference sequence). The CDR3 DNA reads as TGCGCCAGCAGTGAGAACACCCTAGGAGAGCAGTACTTC. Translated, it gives CASSENTLGEQYF.

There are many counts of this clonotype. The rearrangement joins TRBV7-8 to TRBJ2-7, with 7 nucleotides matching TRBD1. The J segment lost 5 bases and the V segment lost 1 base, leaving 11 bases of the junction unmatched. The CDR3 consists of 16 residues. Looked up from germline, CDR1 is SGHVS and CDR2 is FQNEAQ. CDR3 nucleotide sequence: TGTGCCAGCAGCTTAGTCTTGGGACAGAGTTCCCACGAGCAGTACTTC. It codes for CASSLVLGQSSHEQYF.

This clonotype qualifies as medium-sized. The CDR3 DNA sequence: TGTGCCAGCAGCTTACAGGGCTTGGGGAACACTGAAGCTTTCTTT. It yields the protein CASSLQGLGNTEAFF. This rearrangement joins TRBV7-2 to TRBJ1-1, with a tentative D call TRBD1 (5 bases). V was pared by 2 bases and J by 1 base, with 11 bases between. The CDR3 spans 15 residues. Germline CDR1 SGHTA, CDR2 FQGNSA. Full variable domain (missing parts from reference TRBV7-2 and TRBJ1-1): GAGVSQSPSNKVTEKGKDVELRCDPISGHTALYWYRQSLGQGLEFLIYFQGNSAPDKSGLPSDRFSAERTGGSVSTLTIQRTQQEDSAVYLCASSLQGLGNTEAFFGQGTRLTVV.

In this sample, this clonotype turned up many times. DNA of the CDR3: TGTGCCAGCAGCACCGGGACAGAAGAGACCCAGTACTTC. Translating it yields CASSTGTEETQYF. The V call is TRBV6-5, the J call TRBJ2-5, with 7 bases aligning to TRBD1. CDR1 is MNHEY, CDR2 SVGAGI, per germline. V shed 6 bases and J 3 bases; nucleotides not matched to a gene: 4. This CDR3 is 13 amino acids long.

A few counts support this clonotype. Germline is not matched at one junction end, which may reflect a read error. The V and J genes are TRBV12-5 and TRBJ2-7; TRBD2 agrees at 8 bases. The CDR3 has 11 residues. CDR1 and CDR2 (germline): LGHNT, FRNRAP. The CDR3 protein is CASGSPGGGIF. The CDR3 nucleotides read TGTGCTAGTGGTTCCCCGGGAGGGGGGATTTTC.

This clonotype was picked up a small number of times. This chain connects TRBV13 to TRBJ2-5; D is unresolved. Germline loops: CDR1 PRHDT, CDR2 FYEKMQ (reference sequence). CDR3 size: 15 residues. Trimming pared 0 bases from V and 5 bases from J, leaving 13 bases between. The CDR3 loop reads CASSLGPVGFETQYF. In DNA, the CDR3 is TGTGCCAGCAGCTTAGGCCCCGTTGGGTTTGAGACCCAGTACTTC.

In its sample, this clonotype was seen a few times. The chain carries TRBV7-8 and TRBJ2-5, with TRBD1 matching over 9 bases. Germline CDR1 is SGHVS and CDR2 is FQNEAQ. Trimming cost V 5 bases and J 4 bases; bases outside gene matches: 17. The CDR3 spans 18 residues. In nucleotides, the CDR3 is TGTGCCAGCAGCCTGCGAATTACAGGGGGCGGATCCTCAGAGACCCAGTACTTC. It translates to CASSLRITGGGSSETQYF.

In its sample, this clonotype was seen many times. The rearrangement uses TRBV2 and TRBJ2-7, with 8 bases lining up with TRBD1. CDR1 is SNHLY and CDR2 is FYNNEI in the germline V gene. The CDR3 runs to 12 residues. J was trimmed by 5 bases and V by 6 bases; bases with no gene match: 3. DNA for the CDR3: TGTGCCAGCAGGACAGGGGTCGACGAGCAGTACTTC. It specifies CASRTGVDEQYF.

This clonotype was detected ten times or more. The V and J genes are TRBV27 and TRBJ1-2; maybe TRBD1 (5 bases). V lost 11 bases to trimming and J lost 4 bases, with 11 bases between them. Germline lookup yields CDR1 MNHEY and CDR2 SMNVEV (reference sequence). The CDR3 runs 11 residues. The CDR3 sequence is CASGGVYGYTF. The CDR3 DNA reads TGTGCCTCGGGAGGGGTCTATGGCTACACCTTC.

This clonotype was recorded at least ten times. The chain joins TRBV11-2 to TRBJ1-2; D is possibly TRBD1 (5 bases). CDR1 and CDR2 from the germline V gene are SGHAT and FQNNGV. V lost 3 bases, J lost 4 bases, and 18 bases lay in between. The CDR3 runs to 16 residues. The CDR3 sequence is CASSFGRGHYLYGYTF. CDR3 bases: TGTGCCAGCAGCTTCGGAAGGGGTCACTACCTCTATGGCTACACCTTC.

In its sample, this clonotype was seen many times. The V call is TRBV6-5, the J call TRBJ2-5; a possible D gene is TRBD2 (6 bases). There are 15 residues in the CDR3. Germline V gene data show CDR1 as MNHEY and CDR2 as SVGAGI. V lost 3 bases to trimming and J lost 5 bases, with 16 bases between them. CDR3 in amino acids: CASSYSWGVAETQYF. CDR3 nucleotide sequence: TGTGCCAGCAGTTATTCGTGGGGGGTAGCGGAGACCCAGTACTTC.

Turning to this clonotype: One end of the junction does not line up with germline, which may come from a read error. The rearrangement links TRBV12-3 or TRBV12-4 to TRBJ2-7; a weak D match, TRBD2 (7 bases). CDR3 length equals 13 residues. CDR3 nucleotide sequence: TGTGCCAGCAGTTTGGGTTCGGGGGGCGAGCAGTGCTTC. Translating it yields CASSLGSGGEQCF.

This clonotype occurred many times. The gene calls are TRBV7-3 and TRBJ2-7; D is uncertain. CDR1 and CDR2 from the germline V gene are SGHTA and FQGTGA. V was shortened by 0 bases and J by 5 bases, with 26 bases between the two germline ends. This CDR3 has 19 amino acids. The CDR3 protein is CASSLTGQESIRSYHEQYF. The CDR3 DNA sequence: TGTGCCAGCAGCTTAACCGGTCAGGAATCAATCAGGAGCTATCACGAGCAGTACTTC.

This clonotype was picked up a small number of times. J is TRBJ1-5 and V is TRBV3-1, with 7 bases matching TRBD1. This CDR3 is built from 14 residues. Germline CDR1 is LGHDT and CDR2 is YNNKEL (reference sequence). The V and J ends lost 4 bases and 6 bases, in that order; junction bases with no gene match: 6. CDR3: CASSLNRGSQPQHF. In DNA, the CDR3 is TGTGCCAGCAGCCTAAACAGGGGAAGTCAGCCCCAGCATTTT.